This entry is about one T cell receptor beta chain. This clone was observed once. The antigen this receptor binds is unknown. No base-level quality is on record; no much larger clone is a single base apart. PBMC libraries used mostly about 450 ng of input genomic DNA for deep sequencing, with six replicates per sample. Following the manufacturer's instructions, the team built TCRbeta libraries using the immunoSEQ hsTCRbeta kit. The completed libraries were mixed into a single pool at 3 nM, then sequenced with an Illumina NovaSeq 6000 S4 flow cell. The study's own analysis went as follows. Raw data preprocessing and quality control were performed with the immunoSEQ Analyzer. The analysis was limited to productive rearrangements, and each clonotype was defined by a unique CDR3 amino acid sequence. Repertoire clonality was estimated as the Gini-Simpson index, computed with the R package tcR. Gini indices were compared with Student's t test, and associations with tumor size change were assessed by Pearson correlation. The table comes from immuneACCESS by way of TCRdb, which keeps in-frame sequences with V and J called. Part of the clones is missing from these tables; in studies checked, under half for an unresolved V gene and the rest for unknown reasons. V, J and clone size are taken as reported in that table, and D and trimming were inferred from the DNA itself. Counted in this sample were 72,000 or so clones; 86% of them appeared once. 2.5% to 3% of the sample is taken by the ten largest.

This sample stems from a study of neoadjuvant anti-PD-1 for oral cavity cancer (dated by TCRdb to the early 2020s). Broadly, across the study: Before curative-intent surgical resection, most patients were given three to four biweekly doses of nivolumab at 3 mg/kg. Patients who did not progress were given a fourth nivolumab dose at about day 43 and had definitive surgical resection on days 50-56. Responders were defined as patients with complete response, partial response or stable disease by RECIST 1.1; non-responders were defined as patients with progression. The parent correlative cohort included some twelve patients, with an approximately 30% response rate. Beyond this particular receptor, the publication reports: Only three patients per response group were included in the TCR analyses, and the authors called for validation in larger cohorts. A higher pretreatment blood Treg/Th17 ratio correlated with both higher pretreatment blood TCRbeta clonality and lower post-treatment tumor TCRbeta clonality. Within PBMCs, T cell clonality (Gini index) was significantly higher in non-responders than responders after neoadjuvant nivolumab.

Per the publication, the time point label means: after neoadjuvant nivolumab, at surgical resection. None of the patients had received prior systemic or radiation treatment, and all were newly diagnosed with stage II-IVA oral cavity squamous cell carcinoma. The cohort was made up of patients with locally advanced, HPV-negative oral cavity squamous cell carcinoma. No culture maintenance or expansion was done, as the peripheral blood mononuclear cells went straight to analysis. The samples were obtained from a longitudinal correlative study of a single-arm phase II trial testing neoadjuvant nivolumab in oral cavity squamous cell carcinoma. Genomic DNA-based TCRbeta sequencing was performed on subject-matched pre- and post-treatment PBMCs and tumors from three responders and three non-responders. Peripheral blood mononuclear cells were drawn once before nivolumab treatment and a second time after treatment, when surgery took place. The Maxwell RSC DNA from Cells kit was used to isolate genomic DNA from PBMCs.

Taken from cysteine to phenylalanine, the CDR3 has 16 residues. The read is trimmed to its CDR3 DNA, 48 bases read in frame from base 1. V and J are truncated by 2 bases and 4 bases respectively, leaving an intervening sequence of 16 bases. As encoded in the germline V gene, CDR1 is SGHRS while CDR2 is YFSETQ. The sequence came from a person aged 35 to 85 with oral cavity squamous cell carcinoma. The chain is encoded by TRBV5-1 joined to TRBJ2-1; no confident D gene assignment can be made. The sequenced sample was PBMCs, obtained after nivolumab (anti-PD-1) treatment. The CDR3 reads as follows: CASSLNSNPAYNEQFF. The DNA sequence follows: TGCGCCAGCAGCTTAAATTCGAATCCTGCATACAATGAGCAGTTCTTC. The entire variable domain, with the stretches around the CDR3 drawn from the reference TRBV5-1 and TRBJ2-1 proteins, is KAGVTQTPRYLIKTRGQQVTLSCSPISGHRSVSWYQQTPGQGLQFLFEYFSETQRNKGNFPGRFSGRQFSNSRSEMNVSTLELGDSALYLCASSLNSNPAYNEQFFGPGTRLTVL.